Listed below are T cell receptor beta chains from one sample, sequenced in a study of regulatory and conventional T cells in RAG deficiency. Clones were sequenced by immunoSEQ multiplex PCR, and TCRdb holds only the in-frame ones, with some missing. The sample consists of 29,000 or so clones, nearly 95% of them appearing once. A further study also used this sample, focusing on regulatory T cells.

Sample: CD25- CD4+ T cells sorted from blood. The receptors here all came from a human donor in good health. The CDR3 runs from the conserved cysteine through the conserved F or W. A D gene is named only where the DNA matches it firmly.

>TRBV5-4|TRBJ2-5|NA
TGTGCCAGCAGCTTGGGGGGCCAAATGGGGGAGACCCAGTACTTC
CASSLGGQMGETQYF
>TRBV4-1|TRBJ2-1|TRBD2
TGCGCCAGCAGCCGGGAACTAGCGGGGGATTACAATGAGCAGTTCTTC
CASSRELAGDYNEQFF
>TRBV7-3|TRBJ1-1|NA
TGTGCCAGCAGCAAACAGGGAGACACTGAAGCTTTCTTT
CASSKQGDTEAFF
>TRBV28|TRBJ2-7|NA
TGTGCCAGCAGATACAGCTCCTACGAGCAGTACTTC
CASRYSSYEQYF
>TRBV29-1|TRBJ1-6|NA
TGCAGCGTTGCGAGTGAGCAATATTCACCCCTCCACTTT
CSVASEQYSPLHF
>TRBV14|TRBJ2-1|NA
TGTGCCAGCAGCCAAGGACCCAGGGTCTACAATGAGCAGTTCTTC
CASSQGPRVYNEQFF
>TRBV27|TRBJ1-1|TRBD1
TGTGCCAGCAGTCTCCGGACAGGGGAAGCTTTCTTT
CASSLRTGEAFF
>TRBV5-1|TRBJ2-5|TRBD2
TGCGCCAGCAGCTTGACGACTAGCGGGGCTGAGACCCAGTACTTC
CASSLTTSGAETQYF
>TRBV5-1|TRBJ2-5|NA
TGCGCCAGCAGCTTAGGACAGCCCCAAGAGACCCAGTACTTC
CASSLGQPQETQYF
>TRBV28|TRBJ2-7|NA
TGTGCCAGCGGGCAGTTACATTTCTACGAGCAGTACTTC
CASGQLHFYEQYF
>TRBV21-1|TRBJ1-2|NA
TGTGCCAGCAGAAAGAGACAGGTTACTGGTGGCTACACCTTC
CASRKRQVTGGYTF
>TRBV4-2|TRBJ2-5|NA
TGTGCCAGCAGCCAAGTCCAGCGGCTAGAGACCCAGTACTTC
CASSQVQRLETQYF
>TRBV28|TRBJ2-1|NA
TGTGCCAGCACCCCGGCGGGGCGGACCGTTGGCAATGAGCAGTTCTTC
CASTPAGRTVGNEQFF
>TRBV11-2|TRBJ2-5|TRBD1
TGTGCCAGCAGCTTCGGCAGGGGGCTCCAAGAGACCCAGTACTTC
CASSFGRGLQETQYF
>TRBV9|TRBJ2-2|TRBD1
TGTGCCAGCAGCGCACTTACAGGGGTGGGCACCGGGGAGCTGTTTTTT
CASSALTGVGTGELFF
>TRBV19|TRBJ2-6|NA
TGTGCCAGTAGTATAGGCGGTTCTGGGGCCAACGTCCTGACTTTC
CASSIGGSGANVLTF